This TCR beta chain was recovered during a study of T-cell reconstitution after alpha-beta-depleted transplantation in children. This CDR3 is built from 11 residues. V shed 6 bases and J shed 4 bases, with 8 bases lying between them. Germline CDR1 is DFQATT and CDR2 is SNEGSKA (reference sequence). During its preparation, the TCRbeta library received unique molecular identifiers. TCRdb re-called the PCR reads through MiXCR, storing one row per CDR3 protein. Of a few hundred thousand distinct CDR3 sequences listed, over 25% were seen once; the top ten hold under 45%. This clonotype has more than one count but fewer than ten.

Material: PBMCs, obtained before TCRalphabeta/CD19-depleted stem cell transplant. This sequence was found in a boy under two years old with Wiskott-Aldrich syndrome, due to receive a stem cell transplant. The chain uses TRBV20-1 and TRBJ2-3; either TRBD1 or TRBD2 may fit D (5 bases each). The CDR3 sequence is CSAGASDTQYF. The CDR3 bases are TGCAGTGCCGGGGCTTCAGATACGCAGTATTTT.